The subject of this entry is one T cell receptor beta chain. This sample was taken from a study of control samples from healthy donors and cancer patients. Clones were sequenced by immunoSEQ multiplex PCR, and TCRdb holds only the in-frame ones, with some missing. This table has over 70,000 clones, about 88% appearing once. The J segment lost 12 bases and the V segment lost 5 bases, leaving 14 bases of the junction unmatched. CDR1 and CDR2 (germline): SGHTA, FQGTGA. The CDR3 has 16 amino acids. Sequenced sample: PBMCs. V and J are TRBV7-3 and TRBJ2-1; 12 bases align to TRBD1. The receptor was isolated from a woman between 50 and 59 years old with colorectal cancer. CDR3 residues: CASSLGYGTGGGWQFF. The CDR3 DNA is TGTGCCAGCAGCCTTGGGTATGGGACAGGGGGCGGTTGGCAGTTCTTC.